This T cell receptor beta chain was identified during a study of beta chain features in type 1 diabetes. Looking at the study overall: Patients shared similar age, gender and cell yields with healthy donors. Study findings and constraints: Equally in patients and controls, shorter templates might have been favored by PCR. VDJ junctions in type 1 diabetes patients carried more deletions and fewer insertions.

CDR1 and CDR2 (germline): SGHTA, FQGNSA. This CDR3 contains 11 residues. V was pared by 4 bases and J by 3 bases, with 4 bases between. CD45RO/CCR7/CD25/CD127/CD95/CD27 staining was used to isolate CD4+ naive, central memory, regulatory and stem cell-like memory cells by sorting. The entirety of the isolated RNA underwent reverse transcription, so expressed TCRB transcripts were sequenced. TCRdb keeps only in-frame clones here, not all; method: immunoSEQ multiplex PCR. The sample includes about 150,000 clones, approximately 8.1% seen only once; the top ten take nearly 0.65%. With respect to this clone: Its antigen remains unknown. Other DNA variants within this sample encode the same CDR3.

The sample consisted of central memory CD4+ T cells from blood. This chain uses TRBV7-2 with TRBJ2-7; D is unclear. This receptor was identified in a young man in good health. The CDR3 region is CASSSRYEQYF. CDR3 nucleotides: TGTGCCAGCAGCTCCCGCTACGAGCAGTACTTC.